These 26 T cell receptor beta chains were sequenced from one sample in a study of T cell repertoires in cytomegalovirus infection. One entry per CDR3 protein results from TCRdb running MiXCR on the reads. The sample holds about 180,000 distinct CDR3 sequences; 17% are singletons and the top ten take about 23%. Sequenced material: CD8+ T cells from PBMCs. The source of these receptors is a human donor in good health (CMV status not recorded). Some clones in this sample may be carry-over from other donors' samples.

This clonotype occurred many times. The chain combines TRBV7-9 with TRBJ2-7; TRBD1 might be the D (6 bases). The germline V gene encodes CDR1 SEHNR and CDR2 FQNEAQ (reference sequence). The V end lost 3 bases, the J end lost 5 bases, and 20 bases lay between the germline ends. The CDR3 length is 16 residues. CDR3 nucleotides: TGTGCCAGCAGCTTTGTGCAGGGGTTCAATAAGGACGAGCAGTACTTC. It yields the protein CASSFVQGFNKDEQYF.

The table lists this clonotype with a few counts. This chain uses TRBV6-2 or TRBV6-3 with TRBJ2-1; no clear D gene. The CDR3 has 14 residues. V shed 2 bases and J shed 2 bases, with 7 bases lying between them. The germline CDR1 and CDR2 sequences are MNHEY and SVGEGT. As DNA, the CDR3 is TGTGCCAGCAGTTACCCAGTACCCTACAATGAGCAGTTCTTC. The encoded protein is CASSYPVPYNEQFF.

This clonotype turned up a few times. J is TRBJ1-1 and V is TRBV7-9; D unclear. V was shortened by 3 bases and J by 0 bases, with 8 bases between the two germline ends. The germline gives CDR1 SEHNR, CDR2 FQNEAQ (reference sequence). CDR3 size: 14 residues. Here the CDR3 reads CASSFKNVNTEAFF. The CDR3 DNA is TGTGCCAGCAGCTTCAAGAACGTGAACACTGAAGCTTTCTTT.

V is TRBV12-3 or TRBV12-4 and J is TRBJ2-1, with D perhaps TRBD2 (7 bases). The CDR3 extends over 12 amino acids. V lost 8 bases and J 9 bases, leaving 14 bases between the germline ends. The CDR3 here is CASSFGGREQFF. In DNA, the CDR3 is TGTGCCAGCTCCTTCGGGGGGCGTGAGCAGTTCTTC.

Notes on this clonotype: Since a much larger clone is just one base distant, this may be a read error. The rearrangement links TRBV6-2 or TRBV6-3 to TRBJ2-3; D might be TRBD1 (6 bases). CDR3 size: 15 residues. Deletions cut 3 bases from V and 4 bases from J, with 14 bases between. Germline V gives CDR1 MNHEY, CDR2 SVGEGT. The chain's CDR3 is CASSYLGRGADTQYF. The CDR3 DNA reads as TGTGCCAGCAGTTATCTGGGCAGGGGCGCAGATACGCAGTATTTT.

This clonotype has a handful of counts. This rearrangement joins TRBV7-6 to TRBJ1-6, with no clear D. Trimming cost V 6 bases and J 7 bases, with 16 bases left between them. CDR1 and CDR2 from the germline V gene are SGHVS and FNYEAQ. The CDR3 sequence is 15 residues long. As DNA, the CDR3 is TGTGCCAGCAGTCGCGAAGGAGAAGGGAATTCACCCCTCCACTTT. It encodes CASSREGEGNSPLHF.

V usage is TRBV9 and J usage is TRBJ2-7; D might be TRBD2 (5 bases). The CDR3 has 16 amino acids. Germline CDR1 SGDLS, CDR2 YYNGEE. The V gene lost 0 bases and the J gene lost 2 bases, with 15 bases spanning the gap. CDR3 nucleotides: TGTGCCAGCAGCGTAGACGGAAACAGCGGAACCTACGAGCAGTACTTC. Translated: CASSVDGNSGTYEQYF. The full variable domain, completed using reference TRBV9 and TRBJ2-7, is DSGVTQTPKHLITATGQRVTLRCSPRSGDLSVYWYQQSLDQGLQFLIQYYNGEERAKGNILERFSAQQFPDLHSELNLSSLELGDSALYFCASSVDGNSGTYEQYFGPGTRLTVT.

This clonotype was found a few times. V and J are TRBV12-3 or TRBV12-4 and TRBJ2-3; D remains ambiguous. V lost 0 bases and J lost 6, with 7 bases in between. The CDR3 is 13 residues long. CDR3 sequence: CASSLALEDTQYF. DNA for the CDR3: TGTGCCAGCAGTTTAGCGCTGGAGGATACGCAGTATTTT.

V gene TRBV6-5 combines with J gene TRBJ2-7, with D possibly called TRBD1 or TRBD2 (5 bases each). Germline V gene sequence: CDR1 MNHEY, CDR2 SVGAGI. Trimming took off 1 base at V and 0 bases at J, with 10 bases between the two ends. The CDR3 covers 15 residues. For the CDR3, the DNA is TGTGCCAGCAGTTACTTCGGGACGGTCTCCTACGAGCAGTACTTC. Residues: CASSYFGTVSYEQYF.

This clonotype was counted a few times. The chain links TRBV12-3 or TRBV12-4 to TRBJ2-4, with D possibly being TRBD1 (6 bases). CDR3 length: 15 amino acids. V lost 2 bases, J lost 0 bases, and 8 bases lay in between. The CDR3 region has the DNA TGTGCCAGCAGTTTAACAGGGTTAGCCAAAAACATTCAGTACTTC. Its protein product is CASSLTGLAKNIQYF.

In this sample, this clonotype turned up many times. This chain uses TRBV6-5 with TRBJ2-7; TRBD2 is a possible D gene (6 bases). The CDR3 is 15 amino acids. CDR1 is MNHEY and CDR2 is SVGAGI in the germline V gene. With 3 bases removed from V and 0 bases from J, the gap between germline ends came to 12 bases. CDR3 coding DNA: TGTGCCAGCAGTTATGTCGCGGGGCCCTCCTACGAGCAGTACTTC. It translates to CASSYVAGPSYEQYF.

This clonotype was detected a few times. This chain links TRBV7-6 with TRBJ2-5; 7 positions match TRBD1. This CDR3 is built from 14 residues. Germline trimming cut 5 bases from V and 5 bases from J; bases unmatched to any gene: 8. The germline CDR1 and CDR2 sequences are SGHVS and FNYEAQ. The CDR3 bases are TGTGCCAGCAGCGTCCAACAGGGGTCCGAGACCCAGTACTTC. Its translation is CASSVQQGSETQYF.

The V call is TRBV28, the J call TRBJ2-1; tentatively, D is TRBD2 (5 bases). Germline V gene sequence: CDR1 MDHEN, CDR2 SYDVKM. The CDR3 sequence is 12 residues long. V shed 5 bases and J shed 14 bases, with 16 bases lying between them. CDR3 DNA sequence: TGTGCCAGCAGTCCTTATCCTTACGGGGAGTTCTTC. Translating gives CASSPYPYGEFF.

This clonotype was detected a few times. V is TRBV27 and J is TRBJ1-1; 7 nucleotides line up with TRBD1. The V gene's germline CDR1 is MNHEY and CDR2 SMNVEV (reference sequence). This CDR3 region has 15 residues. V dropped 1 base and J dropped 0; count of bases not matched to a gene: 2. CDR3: CASSLLGQMNTEAFF. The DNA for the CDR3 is TGTGCCAGCAGTTTATTGGGACAGATGAACACTGAAGCTTTCTTT.

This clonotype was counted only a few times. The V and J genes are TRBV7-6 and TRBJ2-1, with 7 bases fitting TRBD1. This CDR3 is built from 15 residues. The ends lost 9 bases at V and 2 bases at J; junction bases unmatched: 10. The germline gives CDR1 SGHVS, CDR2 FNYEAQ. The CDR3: CASSLTGDTYNEQFF. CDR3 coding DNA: TGTGCCAGTAGCCTAACAGGGGACACCTACAATGAGCAGTTCTTC.

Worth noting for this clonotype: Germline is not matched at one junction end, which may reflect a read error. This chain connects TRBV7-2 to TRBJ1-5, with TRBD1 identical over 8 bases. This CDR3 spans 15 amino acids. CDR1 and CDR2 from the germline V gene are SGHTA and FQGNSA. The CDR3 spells CASSETGDSNQLQHF. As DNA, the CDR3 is TGTGCCAGCAGCGAGACAGGGGATAGCAATCAGCTCCAGCATTTT.

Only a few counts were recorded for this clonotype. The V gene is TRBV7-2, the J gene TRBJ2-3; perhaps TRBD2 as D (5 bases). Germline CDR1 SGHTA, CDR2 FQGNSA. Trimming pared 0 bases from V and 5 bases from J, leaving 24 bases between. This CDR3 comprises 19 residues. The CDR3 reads CASSLAFFEGSRAGDTQYF. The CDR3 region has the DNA TGTGCCAGCAGCTTAGCCTTTTTTGAGGGATCCCGAGCAGGAGATACGCAGTATTTT. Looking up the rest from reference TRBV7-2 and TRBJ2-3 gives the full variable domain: GAGVSQSPSNKVTEKGKDVELRCDPISGHTALYWYRQSLGQGLEFLIYFQGNSAPDKSGLPSDRFSAERTGGSVSTLTIQRTQQEDSAVYLCASSLAFFEGSRAGDTQYFGPGTRLTVL.

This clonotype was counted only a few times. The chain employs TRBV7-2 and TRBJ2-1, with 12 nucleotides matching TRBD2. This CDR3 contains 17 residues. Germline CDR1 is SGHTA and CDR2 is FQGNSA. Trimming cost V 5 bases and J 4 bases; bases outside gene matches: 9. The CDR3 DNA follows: TGTGCCAGCAGCCCATTACTAGCGGGGGGAATTTACAATGAGCAGTTCTTC. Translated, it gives CASSPLLAGGIYNEQFF.

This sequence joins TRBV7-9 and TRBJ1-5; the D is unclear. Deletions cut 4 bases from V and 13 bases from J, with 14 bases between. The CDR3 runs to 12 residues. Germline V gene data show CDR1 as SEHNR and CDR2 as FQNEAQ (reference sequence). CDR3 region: CASSSGFSPQHF. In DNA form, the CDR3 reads TGTGCCAGCAGCTCCGGTTTCAGCCCGCAGCATTTT.

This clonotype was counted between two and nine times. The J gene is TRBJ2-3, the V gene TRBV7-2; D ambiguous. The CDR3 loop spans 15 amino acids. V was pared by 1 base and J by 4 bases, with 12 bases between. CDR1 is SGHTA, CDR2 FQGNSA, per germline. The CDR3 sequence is CASSLGKRRPDTQYF. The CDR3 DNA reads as TGTGCCAGCAGCTTAGGTAAACGTAGGCCAGATACGCAGTATTTT.

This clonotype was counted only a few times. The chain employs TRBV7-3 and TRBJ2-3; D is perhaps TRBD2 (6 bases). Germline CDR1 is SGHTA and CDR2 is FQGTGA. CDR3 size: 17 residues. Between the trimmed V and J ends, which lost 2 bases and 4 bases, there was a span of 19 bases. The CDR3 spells CASSLYPGVDSSDTQYF. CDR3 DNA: TGTGCCAGCAGCTTATACCCGGGGGTAGATTCGTCAGATACGCAGTATTTT.

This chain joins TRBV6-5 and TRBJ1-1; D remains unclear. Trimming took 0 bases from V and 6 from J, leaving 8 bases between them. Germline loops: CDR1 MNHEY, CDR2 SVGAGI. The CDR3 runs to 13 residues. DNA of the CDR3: TGTGCCAGCAGTTACTCGAAGGTGTCTGAAGCTTTCTTT. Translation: CASSYSKVSEAFF.

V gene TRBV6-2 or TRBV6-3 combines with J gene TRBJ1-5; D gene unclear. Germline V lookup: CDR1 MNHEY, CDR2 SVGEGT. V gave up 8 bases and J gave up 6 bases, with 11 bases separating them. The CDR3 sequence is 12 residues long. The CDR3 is CASRSSIQPQHF. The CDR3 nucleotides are TGTGCCAGCCGGTCCAGTATTCAGCCCCAGCATTTT.

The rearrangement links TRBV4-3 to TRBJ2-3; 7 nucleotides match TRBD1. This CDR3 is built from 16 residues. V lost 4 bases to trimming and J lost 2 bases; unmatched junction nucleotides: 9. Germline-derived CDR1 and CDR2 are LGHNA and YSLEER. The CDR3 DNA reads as TGCGCCAGCAGCCGCCGGGACAGTGATTCCACAGATACGCAGTATTTT. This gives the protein CASSRRDSDSTDTQYF.

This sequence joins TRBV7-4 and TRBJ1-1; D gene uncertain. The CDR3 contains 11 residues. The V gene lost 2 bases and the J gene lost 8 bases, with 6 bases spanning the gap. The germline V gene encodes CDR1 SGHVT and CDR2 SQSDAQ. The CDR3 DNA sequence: TGTGCCAGCAGCTTAAATTTGGAAGCTTTCTTT. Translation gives CASSLNLEAFF. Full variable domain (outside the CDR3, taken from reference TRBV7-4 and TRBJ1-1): GAGVSQSPRYKVAKRGRDVALRCDSISGHVTLYWYRQTLGQGSEVLTYSQSDAQRDKSGRPSGRFSAERPERSVSTLKIQRTEQGDSAVYLCASSLNLEAFFGQGTRLTVV.

CDR3 coding DNA: TGTGCCAGCGGAATATGGCAGGGGTATAGCAATCAGCCCCAGCATTTT. Translating it yields CASGIWQGYSNQPQHF. V gene TRBV6-2 or TRBV6-3 combines with J gene TRBJ1-5, with TRBD1 as a possible D gene (6 bases). V lost 8 bases to trimming and J lost 0 bases, with 17 bases between them. CDR1 and CDR2 (germline): MNHEY, SVGEGT. This CDR3 has 16 amino acids.